The TCR beta chain under discussion was sequenced for a study of blood T cell repertoires in COVID-19. In the study overall: Sources were T cells, B-cell-depleted T cells, or PBMCs; the material itself was cDNA or gDNA.

In the original workflow: For nucleated cells, counts were estimated from reference gene primer amplification. Only in-frame clones appear in the TCRdb table, and some are missing; sequencing was by immunoSEQ multiplex PCR. For V, J and clone size, that table is used; D and trimming come from the DNA. The sample has 150,000 to 200,000 clones, approximately 78% seen once. CDR1 MDHEN and CDR2 SYDVKM come from the germline V gene. V gave up 2 bases and J gave up 3 bases, with 20 bases separating them. This CDR3 comprises 17 residues. Seattle cases were enrolled at active infection and followed longitudinally.

The receptor's source is a woman aged 80 or over with COVID-19, enrolled during active disease. What was sequenced was peripheral blood. V and J are TRBV28 and TRBJ2-7; the D gene is possibly TRBD2 (6 bases). Here the CDR3 DNA reads TGTGCCAGCAGTTTACCCGCCGGGGCGGGACGAAACTACGAGCAGTACTTC. This codes for CASSLPAGAGRNYEQYF.